This TCR beta chain appears in the sequencing data of a study of tumor-infiltrating lymphocytes in primary liver carcinoma. Overall study: Patients were men and women aged 30 to 69 years. There were roughly 3.5 to 7.13 million productive TCRbeta reads per sample, a yield similar across tissue types.

Concerning this clonotype: Its specificity is not known. Compared with germline, one end of the junction differs, possibly owing to a read error.

Total RNA (around 510 ng) served as template for TCR beta cDNA synthesis primed by a constant-region primer. Three rounds of nested multiplex PCR with slightly modified ARM-PCR produced TCR beta libraries. Forward primers for TRBV1-TRBV30 and a C-beta reverse primer served the first two PCR rounds, at roughly 10 cycles each. MiXCR, applied by TCRdb to the multiplex PCR reads, yields one record per CDR3 protein. The sample shows 150,000 to 200,000 distinct CDR3 sequences, around 85% of them seen only once. The study's findings and limits: When set against blood, tumors had a significantly higher top-250-clone fraction (p = 0.039).

Germline lookup yields CDR1 MNHEY and CDR2 SVGEGT. This CDR3 has 15 residues. Co-extraction yielded RNA and DNA from roughly 20-30 mg of unsorted bulk tissue. The receptor comes from a middle-aged man with primary liver carcinoma and hepatitis B virus infection. The V gene is TRBV6-2 or TRBV6-3, the J gene TRBJ2-5; 7 nucleotides line up with TRBD2. The sequenced material came from tumor tissue from primary liver carcinoma. The CDR3 is CASSPTAAGAETHYF. The CDR3 DNA sequence: TGTGCCAGTAGTCCTACGGCGGCGGGAGCAGAGACCCATTACTTC.